This T cell receptor (beta chain) was found in a study of PD-L1 blockade in urothelial cancer. Study information: Atezolizumab therapy began for patients in the mid-2010s, dosed at 1,200 mg intravenously every 3 weeks.

CDR1 is SGHTA and CDR2 is FQGNSA in the germline V gene. This CDR3 region has 13 residues. V was cut by 6 bases and J by 9 bases, with 17 bases left in between. The assay was immunoSEQ multiplex PCR, and TCRdb's table has in-frame clones only and misses some. The table has some 67,000 clones, 85% to 90% seen once. The material sequenced was PBMCs, taken around atezolizumab (anti-PD-L1) treatment. The chain couples TRBV7-2 to TRBJ2-5, with a possible D match to TRBD2 (6 bases). This receptor was taken from a man aged 55 to 70 with urothelial cancer. The CDR3 bases are TGTGCCAGCAGGACGGGACTCCAGTCGTCCCAGTACTTC. This codes for CASRTGLQSSQYF.